This T cell receptor beta chain was sequenced during a study of CD8+CD57+ T cells in acquired aplastic anemia. Study summary: Average CD4+ read depth in healthy donors was approximately 11 million reads.

The template for TCR beta VDJ and CDR3 sequence profiling was genomic DNA. TCRdb used MiXCR to reprocess the reads, holding one entry per CDR3 protein. The sample has about 180,000 distinct CDR3 sequences, 40% to 55% seen once. Sequencing was performed on sorted CD4+, CD8+, or CD8+CD57+ T cells (not recorded which) from PBMCs. The sequence was obtained from a human donor in good health.

In DNA, the CDR3 is TGTGCCAGCAGCGTAGTAGGTATGGAGGACGAGACCCAGTACTTC. The encoded protein is CASSVVGMEDETQYF. The chain joins TRBV9 to TRBJ2-5, with a possible D match to TRBD2 (5 bases). The V and J ends lost 0 bases and 5 bases respectively, with 14 bases between them. Germline V gives CDR1 SGDLS, CDR2 YYNGEE. The CDR3 consists of 15 residues.